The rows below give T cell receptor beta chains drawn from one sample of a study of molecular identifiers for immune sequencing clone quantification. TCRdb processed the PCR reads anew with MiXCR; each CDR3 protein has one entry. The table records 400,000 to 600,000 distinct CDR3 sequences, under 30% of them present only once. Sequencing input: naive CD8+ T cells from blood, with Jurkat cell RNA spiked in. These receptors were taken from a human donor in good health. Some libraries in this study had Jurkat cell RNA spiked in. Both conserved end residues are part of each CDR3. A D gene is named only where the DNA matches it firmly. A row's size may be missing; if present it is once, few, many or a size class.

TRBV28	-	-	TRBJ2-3	TGTGCCAGCCGTAATCGCGGGACAGATACGCAGTATTTT	CASRNRGTDTQYF
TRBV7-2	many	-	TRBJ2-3	TGTGCCAGCAGCTTGGGGTATCCGCCCCGGGCAGATACGCAGTATTTT	CASSLGYPPRADTQYF
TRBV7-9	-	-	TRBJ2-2	TGTGCCAGCAGCCGCGCATCGGTGGACACCGGGGAGCTGTTTTTT	CASSRASVDTGELFF
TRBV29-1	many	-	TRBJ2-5	TGCAGCGTCGAGGACAGCCAAGAGACCCAGTACTTC	CSVEDSQETQYF
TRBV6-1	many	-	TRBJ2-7	TGTGCCAGCAGTGAAACGGGTTCCTACGAGCAGTACTTC	CASSETGSYEQYF
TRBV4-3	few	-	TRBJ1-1	TGCGCCAGCAGCCAAGAGTGGGGGGCCTACACTGAAGCTTTCTTT	CASSQEWGAYTEAFF
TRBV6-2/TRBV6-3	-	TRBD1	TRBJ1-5	TGTGCCAGCAGTTCAATAACAGGGGATACCCTTTTGGCTAATCAGCCCCAGCATTTT	CASSSITGDTLLANQPQHF
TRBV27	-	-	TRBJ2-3	TGTGCCAGCAGTCATATACCTAGCACAGATACGCAGTATTTT	CASSHIPSTDTQYF
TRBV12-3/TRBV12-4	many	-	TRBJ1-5	TGTGCCAGCAGTGGACAATTGAGCAATCAGCCCCAGCATTTT	CASSGQLSNQPQHF
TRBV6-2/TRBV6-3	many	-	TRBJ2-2	TGTGCCAGCAGTTACTCGATTCTGGGGTTAAACACCGGGGAGCTGTTTTTT	CASSYSILGLNTGELFF
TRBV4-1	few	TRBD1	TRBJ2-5	TGCGCCAGCAGCCCGCGGACAGGGGGCGAAGAGACCCAGTACTTC	CASSPRTGGEETQYF
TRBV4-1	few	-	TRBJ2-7	TGCGCCAGCAGCCAAGAATTTCCCGGGGGATACGAGCAGTACTTC	CASSQEFPGGYEQYF
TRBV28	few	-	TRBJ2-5	TGTGCCAGCAGTTTACCGGGGTTAACTGAGACCCAGTACTTC	CASSLPGLTETQYF
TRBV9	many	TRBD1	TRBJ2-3	TGTGCCAGCAGCGCCAGACAGGGAAGATCTAGCACAGATACGCAGTATTTT	CASSARQGRSSTDTQYF
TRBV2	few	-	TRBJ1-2	TGTGCCACGCAAACGGGACCGCGCAACTATGGCTACACCTTC	CATQTGPRNYGYTF
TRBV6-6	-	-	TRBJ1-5	TGTGCCAGCACCGCCTGGAGGGATAGCAATCAGCCCCAGCATTTT	CASTAWRDSNQPQHF
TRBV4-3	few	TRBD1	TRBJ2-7	TGCGCCAGCAGCCAAACCGACAGGGGCGGGCAGTACTTC	CASSQTDRGGQYF
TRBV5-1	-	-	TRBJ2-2	TGCGCCAGCAGCTTGGAATACGGGGAGCTGTTTTTT	CASSLEYGELFF